These 9 T cell receptor beta chains share one sample of origin, sequenced in a study of beta chain features in type 1 diabetes. cDNA synthesis used the whole RNA isolate, giving expressed TCRB sequences. TCRdb's copy holds only in-frame clones and misses some; the assay was immunoSEQ multiplex PCR. This sample has about 250,000 clones, with roughly 15% found just once. Sequencing used naive CD4+ T cells from blood. Every receptor here comes from a woman aged 40 to 50 in good health.

The chain couples TRBV7-9 to TRBJ2-3, with TRBD2 matching 13 bases. The junction had 6 bases not matched to a gene; V was cut back by 6 bases and J by 6 bases. The CDR3 loop spans 15 amino acids. Per germline, CDR1 SEHNR and CDR2 FQNEAQ (reference sequence). The CDR3 DNA follows: TGTGCCAGCAGGCCGGGACTAGCGGGGCCCGATACGCAGTATTTT. Its translation: CASRPGLAGPDTQYF.

This clone has just a few counts. The chain links TRBV7-9 to TRBJ2-3; 11 nucleotides match TRBD2. CDR3 length: 16 residues. Germline assignment: CDR1 SEHNR and CDR2 FQNEAQ (reference sequence). Unmatched junction bases numbered 3, after V lost 4 bases and J lost 0 bases. Written as DNA, the CDR3 is TGTGCCAGCAGCTCACTAGCGGGGGCAAGCACAGATACGCAGTATTTT. Amino acids: CASSSLAGASTDTQYF.

This clone was seen only a few times. The chain links TRBV5-1 to TRBJ1-5; the match to TRBD1 covers 7 bases. Germline CDR1 reads SGHRS; CDR2 reads YFSETQ. The CDR3 runs to 13 residues. Germline trimming cut 3 bases from V and 7 bases from J; bases unmatched to any gene: 4. The CDR3 loop reads CASSWGDRQPQHF. For the CDR3, the DNA is TGCGCCAGCAGCTGGGGGGACAGACAGCCCCAGCATTTT.

The chain is built from TRBV6-6 and TRBJ1-5; D ambiguous. The CDR3 runs 16 residues. Trimming removed 6 bases at V and 0 bases at J, with 15 bases between. Germline V CDR1 and CDR2: MNHNY, SVGAGI (reference sequence). CDR3 in amino acids: CASRPGVGDSNQPQHF. In DNA, the CDR3 is TGTGCCAGCAGACCGGGAGTTGGCGATAGCAATCAGCCCCAGCATTTT.

In its sample, this clone was seen a few times. This sequence joins TRBV5-1 and TRBJ2-3; D is possibly TRBD2 (6 bases). The ends were cut back, 0 bases at V and 4 bases at J, with 6 bases in the middle. This CDR3 region has 13 residues. Germline lookup yields CDR1 SGHRS and CDR2 YFSETQ. The CDR3 is CASSLGEADTQYF. CDR3 coding DNA: TGCGCCAGCAGCTTGGGGGAGGCAGATACGCAGTATTTT.

This clone is a singleton in its sample. The same CDR3 is also encoded by other DNA sequences in this sample. The V and J genes are TRBV5-1 and TRBJ2-3; 12 nucleotides align to TRBD2. The CDR3 consists of 16 residues. V lost 3 bases and J lost 6; bases outside the gene matches: 8. CDR1 is SGHRS, CDR2 YFSETQ, per germline. The CDR3 region has the DNA TGCGCCAGCAGCTGGGGGCTAGCGGGGGGGCCGGATACGCAGTATTTT. This encodes CASSWGLAGGPDTQYF.

The chain employs TRBV12-5 and TRBJ1-5, with 8 positions matching TRBD1. The length of the CDR3 is 15 residues. V lost 2 bases and J lost 7; bases outside the gene matches: 7. Germline CDR1 is LGHNT and CDR2 is FRNRAP. This CDR3 is CASGLTQAGGQPQHF. In DNA, the CDR3 is TGTGCTAGTGGTTTGACACAAGCAGGGGGCCAGCCCCAGCATTTT.

The J gene is TRBJ2-3, the V gene TRBV6-1, with 7 bases identical to TRBD1. The CDR3 contains 15 residues. The V segment lost 6 bases and the J segment 2 bases; nucleotides outside the gene matches: 8. Germline V CDR1 and CDR2: MNHNS, SASEGT. CDR3 nucleotides: TGTGCCAGCAGCCCTACAGGGGCCCTCACAGATACGCAGTATTTT. Protein product: CASSPTGALTDTQYF.

The V and J genes are TRBV6-5 and TRBJ2-3, with D maybe TRBD2 (7 bases). V dropped 9 bases and J dropped 5 bases, with 15 bases sitting between them. CDR1 and CDR2 (germline): MNHEY, SVGAGI. CDR3 length: 13 amino acids. CDR3 nucleotide sequence: TGTGCCAGTCGACTGGGAGGGGGAGATACGCAGTATTTT. This gives the protein CASRLGGGDTQYF.